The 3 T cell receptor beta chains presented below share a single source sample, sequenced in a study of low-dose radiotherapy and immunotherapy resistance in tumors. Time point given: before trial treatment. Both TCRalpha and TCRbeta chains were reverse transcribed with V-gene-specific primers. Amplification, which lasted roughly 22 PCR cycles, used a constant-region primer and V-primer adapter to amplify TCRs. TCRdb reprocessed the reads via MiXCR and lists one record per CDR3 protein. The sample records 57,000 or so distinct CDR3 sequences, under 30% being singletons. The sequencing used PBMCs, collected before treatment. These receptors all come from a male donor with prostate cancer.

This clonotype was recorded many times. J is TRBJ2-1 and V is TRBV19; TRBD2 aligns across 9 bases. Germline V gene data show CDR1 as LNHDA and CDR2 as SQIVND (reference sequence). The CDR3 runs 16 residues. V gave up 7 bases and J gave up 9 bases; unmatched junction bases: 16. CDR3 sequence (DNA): TGTGCCAGTACCGATAGGAGAGGTAGCGGGAGTATTGAGCAGTTCTTC. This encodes CASTDRRGSGSIEQFF.

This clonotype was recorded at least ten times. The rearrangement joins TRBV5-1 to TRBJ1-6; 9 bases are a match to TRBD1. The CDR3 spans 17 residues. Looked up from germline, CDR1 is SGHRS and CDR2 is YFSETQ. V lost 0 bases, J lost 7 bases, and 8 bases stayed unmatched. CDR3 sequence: CASSLGDRVFENSPLHF. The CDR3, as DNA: TGCGCCAGCAGCTTGGGGGACAGGGTGTTTGAGAATTCACCCCTCCACTTT.

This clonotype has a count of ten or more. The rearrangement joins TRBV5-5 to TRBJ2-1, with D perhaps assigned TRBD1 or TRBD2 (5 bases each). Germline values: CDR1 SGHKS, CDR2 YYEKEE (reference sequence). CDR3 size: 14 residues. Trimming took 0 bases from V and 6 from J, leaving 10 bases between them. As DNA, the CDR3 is TGTGCCAGCAGCTTGGCGGGACGGACCAATGAGCAGTTCTTC. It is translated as CASSLAGRTNEQFF.